Detailed here is one TCR beta chain. TCRdb re-called the 5' RACE reads with MiXCR, one entry per CDR3 protein. The sample yields about 96,000 distinct CDR3 sequences, approximately 15% seen once. This CDR3 comprises 15 residues. CDR1 is MNHNS, CDR2 SASEGT, per germline. V was cut by 8 bases and J by 1 base, with 16 bases left in between. These data originate in a study of T cells of healthy individuals. The clonotype was recovered from a human donor in good health. The V call is TRBV6-1, the J call TRBJ2-3; perhaps D is TRBD1 or TRBD2 (6 bases each). CDR3 protein: CASQRGETGTDTQYF. CDR3 DNA: TGTGCCAGCCAGAGGGGGGAGACGGGCACAGATACGCAGTATTTT.